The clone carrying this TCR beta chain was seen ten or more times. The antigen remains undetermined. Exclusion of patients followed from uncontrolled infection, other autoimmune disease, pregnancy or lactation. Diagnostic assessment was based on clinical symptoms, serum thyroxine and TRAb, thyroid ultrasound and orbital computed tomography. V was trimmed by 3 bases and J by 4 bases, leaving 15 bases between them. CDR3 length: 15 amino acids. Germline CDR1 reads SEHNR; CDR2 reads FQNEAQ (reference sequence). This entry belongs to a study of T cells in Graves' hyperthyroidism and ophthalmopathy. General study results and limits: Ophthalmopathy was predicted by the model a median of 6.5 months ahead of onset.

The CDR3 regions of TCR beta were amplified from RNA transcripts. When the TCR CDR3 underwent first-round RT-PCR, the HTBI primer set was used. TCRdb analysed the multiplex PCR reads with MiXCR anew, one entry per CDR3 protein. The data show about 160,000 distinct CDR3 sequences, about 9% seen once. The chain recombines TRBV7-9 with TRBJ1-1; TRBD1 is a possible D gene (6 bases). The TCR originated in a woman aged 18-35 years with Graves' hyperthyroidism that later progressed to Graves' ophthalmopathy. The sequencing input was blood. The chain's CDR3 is CASSLGQGRATEAFF. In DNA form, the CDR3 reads TGTGCCAGCAGCTTGGGTCAGGGGAGGGCCACTGAAGCTTTCTTT.